This T cell receptor (beta chain) was sequenced in a study of blood T cell repertoires in COVID-19. Across the study: The United States, Italy and Spain supplied acute and convalescent COVID-19 samples. The cDNA or gDNA used as material had been derived from T cells, B-cell-depleted T cells, or PBMCs.

TCRdb keeps only in-frame clones here, not all; method: immunoSEQ multiplex PCR. The sample records approximately 170,000 clones, more than 80% being singletons. CDR3 length equals 13 residues. V was shortened by 2 bases and J by 1 base, with 5 bases between the two germline ends. Enrolled through a virtual design, the participants were between roughly 18 and 90 years of age and came from about two dozen US areas. A note on this clone: The identical CDR3 is also encoded by other nucleotide sequences in the sample.

The sequenced material came from PBMCs or T cells enriched from blood (not recorded which). The TCR originated in a middle-aged man who had recovered from COVID-19. The chain joins TRBV12-3 or TRBV12-4 to TRBJ1-1, with D unresolved. The CDR3 here is CASSLQENTEAFF. CDR3 in DNA: TGTGCCAGCAGTTTACAGGAGAACACTGAAGCTTTCTTT.